In its sample, the clone carrying this T cell receptor beta chain was seen many times. Using RNA transcripts, the TCR beta CDR3 regions were amplified. Second-round multiplex PCR followed a first-round RT-PCR using HTBI primers. Each CDR3 protein is one row after TCRdb ran MiXCR on the multiplex PCR reads. The sample lists approximately 460,000 distinct CDR3 sequences, approximately 14% occurring once. Ophthalmopathy cases showed moderate-to-severe activity, scoring CAS ≥3 and NOSPECS ≥4, with duration under 3 months. This record comes from a study of Graves' ophthalmopathy and Graves' hyperthyroidism. V was trimmed by 7 bases and J by 5 bases, leaving 11 bases between them. The CDR3 runs to 12 residues.

This sequence joins TRBV12-3 or TRBV12-4 and TRBJ1-2, with no clear D. The material sequenced was blood. The source is a young woman with Graves' ophthalmopathy. CDR3 in DNA: TGTGCCAGCACTCCTGGACGGTATGGCTACACCTTC. Its protein product is CASTPGRYGYTF.